This passage covers 7 T cell receptor beta chains from one sample sequenced in a study of graft-versus-host responses after intestinal transplantation. Sequencing was performed with immunoSEQ multiplex PCR; in TCRdb, only in-frame clones are kept and a portion is missing. Of about 110,000 clones listed, 90% to 95% are singletons. Antigens for these TCRs are unknown. The specimen was unstimulated CD8+ T cells sorted from spleen or lymph node cells, collected before transplant. Source of these receptors: a human donor who was the organ donor for an intestinal transplant.

The chain combines TRBV9 with TRBJ2-5; 8 bases map to TRBD1. The CDR3 totals 15 residues. Germline CDR1 reads SGDLS; CDR2 reads YYNGEE. After removal of 3 bases from V and 5 bases from J, the junction contained 9 bases not matched to a gene. CDR3 bases: TGTGCCAGCAGCGGCCAGGGGGCGAAGGGGGAGACCCAGTACTTC. Residues: CASSGQGAKGETQYF. The full variable domain, its missing parts supplied by reference TRBV9 and TRBJ2-5, is DSGVTQTPKHLITATGQRVTLRCSPRSGDLSVYWYQQSLDQGLQFLIQYYNGEERAKGNILERFSAQQFPDLHSELNLSSLELGDSALYFCASSGQGAKGETQYFGPGTRLLVL.

The chain is built from TRBV6-5 and TRBJ2-1; the D gene is possibly TRBD2 (5 bases). Germline V gene sequence: CDR1 MNHEY, CDR2 SVGAGI. The CDR3 totals 15 residues. Trimming stripped 6 bases from V and 4 bases from J, with 16 bases between. For the CDR3, the DNA is TGTGCCAGCAGCCCCCGTCCGGACTTGTACAATGAGCAGTTCTTC. It is translated as CASSPRPDLYNEQFF.

The genes are TRBV30 and TRBJ2-7; D unresolved. The CDR3 loop spans 10 amino acids. The V and J ends lost 5 bases and 7 bases respectively, with 9 bases between them. The V gene's germline CDR1 is GTSNPN and CDR2 SVGIG (reference sequence). The chain's CDR3 is CAWGQGEQYF. The CDR3 bases are TGTGCCTGGGGTCAAGGAGAGCAGTACTTC.

The table lists this clone with a count of one. The DNA of the CDR3 is TGTGCCAGCAGCTTTAGAGGGCACAGCACAGATACGCAGTATTTT. This encodes CASSFRGHSTDTQYF. This chain connects TRBV5-6 to TRBJ2-3; tentatively, D is TRBD2 (5 bases). This CDR3 has 15 amino acids. Germline CDR1 and CDR2: SGHDT and YYEEEE. Trimming pared 2 bases from V and 0 bases from J, leaving 10 bases between.

The chain couples TRBV2 to TRBJ1-1; D uncertain. Per the germline V gene, CDR1 is SNHLY and CDR2 is FYNNEI. The V gene lost 9 bases and the J gene lost 0 bases, with 20 bases spanning the gap. This CDR3 spans 16 amino acids. The CDR3 region has the DNA TGTGCCAGTCGAATCGTGGCAGCCCAATTGAACACTGAAGCTTTCTTT. Amino acids: CASRIVAAQLNTEAFF.

This chain connects TRBV27 to TRBJ2-3; weak D call: TRBD1 (6 bases). This CDR3 comprises 12 residues. The V gene lost 4 bases and the J gene lost 11 bases, with 13 bases spanning the gap. The germline V gene has CDR1 MNHEY and CDR2 SMNVEV (reference sequence). CDR3 sequence (DNA): TGTGCCAGCAGTTCAAACAGGGCGCGGCAGTATTTT. It yields the protein CASSSNRARQYF.

The V and J genes are TRBV5-6 and TRBJ2-1; no definite D call. The CDR3 loop spans 14 amino acids. Between the trimmed V and J ends, which lost 4 bases and 5 bases, there was a span of 13 bases. From germline, CDR1 is SGHDT and CDR2 YYEEEE. CDR3 coding DNA: TGTGCCAGCAGCGGGATTGTTCGGGACAATGAGCAGTTCTTC. The encoded protein is CASSGIVRDNEQFF.